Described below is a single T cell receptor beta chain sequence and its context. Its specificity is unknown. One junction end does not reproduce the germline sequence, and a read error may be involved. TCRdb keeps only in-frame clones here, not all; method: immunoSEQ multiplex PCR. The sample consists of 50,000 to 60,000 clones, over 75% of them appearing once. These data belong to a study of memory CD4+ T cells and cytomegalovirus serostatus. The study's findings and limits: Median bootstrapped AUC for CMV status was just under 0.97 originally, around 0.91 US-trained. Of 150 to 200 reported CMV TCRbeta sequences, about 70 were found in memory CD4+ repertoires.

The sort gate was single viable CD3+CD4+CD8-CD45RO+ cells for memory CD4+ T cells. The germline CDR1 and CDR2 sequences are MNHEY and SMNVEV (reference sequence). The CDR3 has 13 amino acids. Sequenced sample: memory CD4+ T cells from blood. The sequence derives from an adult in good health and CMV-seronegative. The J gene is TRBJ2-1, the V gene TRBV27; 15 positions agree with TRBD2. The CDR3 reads CASSPGTSGGSIF. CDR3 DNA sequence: TGTGCCAGCAGTCCCGGGACTAGCGGGGGGTCAATCTTC.